This T cell receptor beta chain is from a study of radiation and T cells in renal cell carcinoma. Study-wide context: Nephrectomy followed 15 Gy stereotactic body radiation by 4 weeks.

Profiled with immunoSEQ multiplex PCR; TCRdb holds only in-frame clones, not every one. The sample includes fewer than 150,000 clones, 85% to 90% seen only once; the top ten take 5% to 6%. Stated time point: blood 2 weeks post-SBRT. The treatment: 15 Gy SBRT to primary tumor, nephrectomy 4 weeks later. After SBRT, blood was collected at 2 and 4 weeks, plus baseline. The patient's renal cell carcinoma had clear cell pathology. Germline-derived CDR1 and CDR2 are SGHNT and YYREEE (reference sequence). V lost 4 bases and J lost 8; bases outside the gene matches: 8. The CDR3 has 14 amino acids. This receptor was taken from an older woman with renal cell carcinoma. Sequenced material: blood, taken from a patient whose treatment included radiotherapy and nephrectomy. This chain links TRBV5-4 with TRBJ1-4; 7 nucleotides agree with TRBD1. This CDR3 is CASSQDRFEEKLFF. CDR3 nucleotide sequence: TGTGCCAGCAGCCAGGACAGGTTTGAGGAAAAACTGTTTTTT. Based on the CDR3 plus reference TRBV5-4 and TRBJ1-4, the full variable domain is ETGVTQSPTHLIKTRGQQVTLRCSSQSGHNTVSWYQQALGQGPQFIFQYYREEENGRGNFPPRFSGLQFPNYSSELNVNALELDDSALYLCASSQDRFEEKLFFGSGTQLSVL.